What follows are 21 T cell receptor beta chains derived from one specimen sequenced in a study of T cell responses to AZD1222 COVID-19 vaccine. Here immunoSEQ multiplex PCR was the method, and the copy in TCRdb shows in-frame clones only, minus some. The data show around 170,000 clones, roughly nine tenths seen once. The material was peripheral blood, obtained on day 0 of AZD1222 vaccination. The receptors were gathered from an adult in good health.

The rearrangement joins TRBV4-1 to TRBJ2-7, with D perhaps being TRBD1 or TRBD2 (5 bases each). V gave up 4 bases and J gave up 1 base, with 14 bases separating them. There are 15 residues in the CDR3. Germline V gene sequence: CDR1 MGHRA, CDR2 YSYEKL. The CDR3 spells CASSRGTDSSYEQYF. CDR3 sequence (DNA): TGCGCCAGCAGCCGAGGGACGGATTCTTCCTACGAGCAGTACTTC.

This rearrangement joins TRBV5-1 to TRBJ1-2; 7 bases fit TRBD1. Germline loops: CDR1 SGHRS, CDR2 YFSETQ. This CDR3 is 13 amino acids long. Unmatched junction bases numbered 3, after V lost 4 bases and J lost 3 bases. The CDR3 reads CASSLGTDYGYTF. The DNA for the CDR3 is TGCGCCAGCAGCCTCGGGACAGACTATGGCTACACCTTC.

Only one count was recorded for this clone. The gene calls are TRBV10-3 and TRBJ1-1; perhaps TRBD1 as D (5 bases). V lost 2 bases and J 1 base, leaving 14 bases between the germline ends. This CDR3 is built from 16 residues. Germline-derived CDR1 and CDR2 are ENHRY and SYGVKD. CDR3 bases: TGTGCCATCAGTGAGGATGGGGGAGGTGGGAACACTGAAGCTTTCTTT. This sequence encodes CAISEDGGGGNTEAFF.

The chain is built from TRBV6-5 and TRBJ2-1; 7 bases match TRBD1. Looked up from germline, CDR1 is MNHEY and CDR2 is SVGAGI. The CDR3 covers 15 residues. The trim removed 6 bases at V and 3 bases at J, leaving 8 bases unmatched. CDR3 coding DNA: TGTGCCAGCAGCCCCGGGACAGATTTCTACAATGAGCAGTTCTTC. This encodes CASSPGTDFYNEQFF.

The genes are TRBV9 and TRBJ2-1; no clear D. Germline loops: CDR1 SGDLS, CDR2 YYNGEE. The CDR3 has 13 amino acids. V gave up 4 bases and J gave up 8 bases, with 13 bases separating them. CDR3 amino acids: CASSPRAWDEQFF. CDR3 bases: TGTGCCAGCAGCCCCCGGGCTTGGGATGAGCAGTTCTTC.

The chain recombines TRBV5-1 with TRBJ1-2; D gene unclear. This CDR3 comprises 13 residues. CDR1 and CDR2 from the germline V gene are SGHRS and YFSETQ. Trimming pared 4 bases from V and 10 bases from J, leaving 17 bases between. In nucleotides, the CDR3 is TGCGCCAGCAGCCCGACGGCCTCCCACGCCTACACCTTC. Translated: CASSPTASHAYTF.

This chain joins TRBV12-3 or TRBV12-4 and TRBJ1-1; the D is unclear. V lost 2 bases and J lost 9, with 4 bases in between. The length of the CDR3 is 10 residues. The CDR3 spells CASSLYQAFF. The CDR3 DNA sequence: TGTGCCAGCAGTTTATACCAAGCTTTCTTT.

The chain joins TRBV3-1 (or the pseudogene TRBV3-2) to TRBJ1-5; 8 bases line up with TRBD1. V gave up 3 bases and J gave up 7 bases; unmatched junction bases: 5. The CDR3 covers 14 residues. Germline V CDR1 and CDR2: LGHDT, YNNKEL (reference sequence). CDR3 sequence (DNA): TGTGCCAGCAGCCACCTAGGACAGGGCCAGCCCCAGCATTTT. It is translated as CASSHLGQGQPQHF.

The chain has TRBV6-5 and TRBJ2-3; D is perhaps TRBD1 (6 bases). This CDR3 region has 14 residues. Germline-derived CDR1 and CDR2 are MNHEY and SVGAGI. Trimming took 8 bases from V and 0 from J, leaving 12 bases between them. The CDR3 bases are TGTGCCAGCCGAGACAGGACTAGCACAGATACGCAGTATTTT. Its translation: CASRDRTSTDTQYF.

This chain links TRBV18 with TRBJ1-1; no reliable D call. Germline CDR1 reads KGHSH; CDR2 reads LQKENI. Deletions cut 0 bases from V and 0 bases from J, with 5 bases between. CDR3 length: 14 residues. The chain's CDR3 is CASSPPDMNTEAFF. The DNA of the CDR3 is TGTGCCAGCTCACCACCTGATATGAACACTGAAGCTTTCTTT.

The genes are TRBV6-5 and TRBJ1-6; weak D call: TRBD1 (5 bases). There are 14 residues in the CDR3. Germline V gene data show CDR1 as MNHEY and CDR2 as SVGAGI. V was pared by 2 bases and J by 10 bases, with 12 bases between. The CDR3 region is CASSYGSGDSPLHF. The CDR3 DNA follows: TGTGCCAGCAGTTACGGTTCCGGGGACTCACCCCTCCACTTT.

The CDR3, as DNA: TGTGCCAGCTCACCACCGGGCCGGGGAAGGGACGGGGAGCTGTTTTTT. It specifies CASSPPGRGRDGELFF. V and J are TRBV18 and TRBJ2-2, with D possibly matching TRBD2 (5 bases). There are 16 residues in the CDR3. The germline V gene encodes CDR1 KGHSH and CDR2 LQKENI. V was shortened by 0 bases and J by 7 bases, with 15 bases between the two germline ends.

The DNA of the CDR3 is TGTGCCAGCAGTGTCGGGGGGGAAGGTGAGCAGTTCTTC. Its protein product is CASSVGGEGEQFF. The chain carries TRBV6-4 and TRBJ2-1, with 8 bases fitting TRBD2. Germline CDR1 MRHNA, CDR2 SNTAGT. V lost 4 bases to trimming and J lost 9 bases; unmatched junction nucleotides: 5. The CDR3 extends over 13 amino acids.

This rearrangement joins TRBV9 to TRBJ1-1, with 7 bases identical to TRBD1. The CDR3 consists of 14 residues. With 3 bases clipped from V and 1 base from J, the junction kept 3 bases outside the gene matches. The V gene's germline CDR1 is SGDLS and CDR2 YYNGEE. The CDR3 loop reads CASSDRTGNTEAFF. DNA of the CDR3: TGTGCCAGCAGCGACCGGACAGGGAACACTGAAGCTTTCTTT.

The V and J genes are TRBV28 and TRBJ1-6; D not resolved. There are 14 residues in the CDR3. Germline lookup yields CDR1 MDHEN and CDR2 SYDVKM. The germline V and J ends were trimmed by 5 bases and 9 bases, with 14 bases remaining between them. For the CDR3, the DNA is TGTGCCAGCAGTCTCCCCCGGGGAGGTTCACCCCTCCACTTT. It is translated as CASSLPRGGSPLHF.

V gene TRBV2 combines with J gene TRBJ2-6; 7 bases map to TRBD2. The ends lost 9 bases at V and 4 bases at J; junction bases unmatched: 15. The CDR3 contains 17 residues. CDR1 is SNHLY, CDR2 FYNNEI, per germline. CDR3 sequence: CASYFLWEGTGANVLTF. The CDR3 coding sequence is TGTGCCAGTTATTTTTTATGGGAGGGGACGGGGGCCAACGTCCTGACTTTC.

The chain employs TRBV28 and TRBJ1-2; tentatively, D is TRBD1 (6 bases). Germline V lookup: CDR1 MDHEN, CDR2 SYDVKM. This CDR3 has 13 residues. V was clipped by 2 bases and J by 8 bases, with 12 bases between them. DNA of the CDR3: TGTGCCAGCAGTTTAATCAGGGGCGGGGGCTACACCTTC. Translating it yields CASSLIRGGGYTF.

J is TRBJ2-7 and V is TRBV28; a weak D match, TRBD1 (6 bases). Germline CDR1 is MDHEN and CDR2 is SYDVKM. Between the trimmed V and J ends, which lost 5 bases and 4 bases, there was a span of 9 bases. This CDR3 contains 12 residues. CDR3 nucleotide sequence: TGTGCCAGCAGTAACAGGGTTTACGAGCAGTACTTC. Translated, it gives CASSNRVYEQYF.

The CDR3 protein is CASSSPRRSRGTYEQYF. The CDR3 region has the DNA TGTGCCAGCAGCTCCCCGAGACGATCTAGGGGGACCTACGAGCAGTACTTC. The chain couples TRBV7-8 to TRBJ2-7, with D tentatively TRBD1 (6 bases). Germline V gives CDR1 SGHVS, CDR2 FQNEAQ. This CDR3 contains 17 residues. Trimming removed 4 bases from V and 2 bases from J, with 21 bases in between.

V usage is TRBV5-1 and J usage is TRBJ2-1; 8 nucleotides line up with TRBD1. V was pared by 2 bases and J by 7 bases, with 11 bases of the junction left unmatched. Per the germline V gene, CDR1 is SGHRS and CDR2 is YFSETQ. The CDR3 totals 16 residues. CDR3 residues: CASSFQLGQGGNEQFF. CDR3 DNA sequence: TGCGCCAGCAGCTTCCAACTCGGACAGGGAGGAAATGAGCAGTTCTTC.

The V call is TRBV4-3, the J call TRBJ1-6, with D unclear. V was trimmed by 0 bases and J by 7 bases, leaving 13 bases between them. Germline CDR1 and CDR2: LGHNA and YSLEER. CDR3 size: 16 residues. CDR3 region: CASSQDRWQDNSPLHF. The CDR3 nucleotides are TGCGCCAGCAGCCAAGATCGTTGGCAGGACAATTCACCCCTCCACTTT.